This passage covers 15 T cell receptor beta chains from one sample sequenced in a study of identical twins. MiXCR was run by TCRdb on the 5' RACE reads, yielding one entry per CDR3 protein. The sample gives around 1.7 million distinct CDR3 sequences, roughly a third of which show up once; around 0.25% is in the top ten. The specimen sequenced was cord blood. Receptors were obtained from a newborn girl in good health.

V gene TRBV6-1 combines with J gene TRBJ2-3; no definite D call. The V end lost 3 bases, the J end lost 4 bases, and 14 bases lay between the germline ends. Germline V gene data show CDR1 as MNHNS and CDR2 as SASEGT. CDR3 size: 15 residues. In DNA, the CDR3 is TGTGCCAGCAGTGAGAGTCGTCGAGCGTCAGATACGCAGTATTTT. This encodes CASSESRRASDTQYF.

The chain couples TRBV28 to TRBJ1-2, with D perhaps matching TRBD1 (6 bases). Germline V gene lookup returns CDR1 MDHEN and CDR2 SYDVKM. There are 15 residues in the CDR3. Deletions cut 3 bases from V and 7 bases from J, with 18 bases between. The chain's CDR3 is CASSLGGRGSRGYTF. The CDR3, as DNA: TGTGCCAGCAGTTTGGGGGGGAGGGGGAGTCGTGGCTACACCTTC.

This clonotype was detected a few times. The chain uses TRBV20-1 and TRBJ2-5; 8 bases are a match to TRBD2. V trimming: 4 bases; J trimming: 2 bases; junction bases outside the gene matches: 3. CDR1 is DFQATT, CDR2 SNEGSKA, per germline (reference sequence). This CDR3 is 13 amino acids long. The CDR3 spells CSAMAGGQETQYF. In nucleotides, the CDR3 is TGCAGTGCTATGGCGGGAGGACAAGAGACCCAGTACTTC.

This clonotype was seen a few times. The chain couples TRBV10-3 to TRBJ1-1; tentatively, D is TRBD1 (6 bases). Deletions cut 9 bases from V and 2 bases from J, with 10 bases between. Germline V gene sequence: CDR1 ENHRY, CDR2 SYGVKD. The CDR3 is 12 amino acids. This CDR3 is CAIRTDNTEAFF. The CDR3 region has the DNA TGTGCCATAAGGACAGACAACACTGAAGCTTTCTTT.

This clonotype was counted only a few times. This chain links TRBV12-3 or TRBV12-4 with TRBJ2-7; D call uncertain. The CDR3 contains 15 residues. The V end lost 3 bases, the J end lost 0 bases, and 12 bases lay between the germline ends. The CDR3 loop is CASSLSVGSSYEQYF. The CDR3 DNA sequence: TGTGCCAGCAGTTTGTCGGTTGGCAGCTCCTACGAGCAGTACTTC.

This clonotype was picked up a small number of times. The junction differs from germline at one of its ends, possibly a read error. J is TRBJ2-1 and V is TRBV7-2; D ambiguous. This CDR3 spans 14 amino acids. Looked up from germline, CDR1 is SGHTA and CDR2 is FQGNSA. CDR3 amino acids: CASSLASSYNGQFF. The CDR3 nucleotides are TGTGCCAGCAGCTTAGCGAGCTCCTACAATGGGCAGTTCTTC.

The table lists this clonotype with a few counts. This chain uses TRBV5-1 with TRBJ2-7; D not certain. Germline-derived CDR1 and CDR2 are SGHRS and YFSETQ. Trimming shortened V by 4 bases and J by 2 bases, and 10 bases separated the two germline ends. This CDR3 is built from 13 residues. The CDR3 nucleotides are TGCGCCAGCAGCGGAACCACAGCCTACGAGCAGTACTTC. It codes for CASSGTTAYEQYF.

The chain carries TRBV12-3 or TRBV12-4 and TRBJ1-5; TRBD1 might be the D (6 bases). This CDR3 contains 15 residues. Deletions cut 4 bases from V and 0 bases from J, with 10 bases between. CDR3 sequence (DNA): TGTGCCAGCAGTTACAGGGAATATAGCAATCAGCCCCAGCATTTT. Its translation: CASSYREYSNQPQHF.

The chain links TRBV20-1 to TRBJ2-7; D is ambiguous. The germline CDR1 and CDR2 sequences are DFQATT and SNEGSKA (reference sequence). CDR3 size: 13 residues. V lost 6 bases to trimming and J lost 7 bases, with 19 bases between them. CDR3 protein: CSAPVFSSLEQYF. The CDR3 DNA follows: TGCAGTGCCCCGGTTTTCTCAAGCTTGGAGCAGTACTTC.

This chain connects TRBV12-3 or TRBV12-4 to TRBJ2-5; no clear D. The J call could be wrong; TRBJ2-7 is a better fit for the DNA end. This CDR3 is 14 amino acids long. Here the CDR3 reads CANAYRALTYEQYF. CDR3 nucleotide sequence: TGTGCCAACGCATACCGGGCCCTAACCTACGAGCAGTACTTC.

J is TRBJ2-4 and V is TRBV25-1, with D perhaps TRBD1 (6 bases). Germline V CDR1 and CDR2: MGHDK, SYGVNS. This CDR3 comprises 16 residues. The V end lost 4 bases, the J end lost 13 bases, and 26 bases lay between the germline ends. CDR3 sequence reads: CASSGRNRDGSYKQYF. The CDR3 coding sequence is TGTGCCAGCAGTGGCCGCAACAGGGACGGTTCCTACAAGCAGTACTTC.

The sample holds a few counts of this clonotype. The chain links TRBV10-2 to TRBJ2-7, with unresolved D. Germline V gene sequence: CDR1 WSHSY, CDR2 SAAADI. V was shortened by 1 base and J by 1 base, with 11 bases between the two germline ends. The CDR3 is made up of 15 amino acids. The CDR3 DNA reads as TGCGCCAGCAGTGAGTTTAACGGCCTTTCCTACGAGCAGTACTTC. This encodes CASSEFNGLSYEQYF.

The chain couples TRBV7-2 to TRBJ2-5, with 13 bases that match TRBD2. The germline CDR1 and CDR2 sequences are SGHTA and FQGNSA. CDR3 length: 15 residues. V shed 4 bases, J shed 5 bases, and the junction held 4 bases outside the gene matches. The CDR3: CASSSGLAGMETQYF. The CDR3, as DNA: TGTGCCAGCAGCTCGGGACTAGCGGGAATGGAGACCCAGTACTTC.

This clonotype was detected only a few times. The chain is built from TRBV4-2 and TRBJ1-6; D gene ambiguous. Germline CDR1 reads LGHNA; CDR2 reads YNFKEQ. This CDR3 comprises 16 residues. V was trimmed by 3 bases and J by 8 bases, leaving 17 bases between them. The CDR3 DNA sequence: TGTGCCAGCAGCCAGGAGGGCGGGGTTCAGTATTCACCCCTCCACTTT. It specifies CASSQEGGVQYSPLHF.

This clonotype was found a few times. The chain couples TRBV2 to TRBJ1-1; TRBD1 matches at 7 bases. Germline V lookup: CDR1 SNHLY, CDR2 FYNNEI. This CDR3 contains 14 residues. Losses at the gene ends were 6 bases for V and 9 bases for J; bases not matched to a gene: 13. The chain's CDR3 is CASRETGTERKAFF. As DNA, the CDR3 is TGTGCCAGCAGAGAAACCGGGACAGAGAGGAAAGCTTTCTTT. Full variable domain (rest looked up from reference TRBV2 and TRBJ1-1): EPEVTQTPSHQVTQMGQEVILRCVPISNHLYFYWYRQILGQKVEFLVSFYNNEISEKSEIFDDQFSVERPDGSNFTLKIRSTKLEDSAMYFCASRETGTERKAFFGQGTRLTVV.